The present entry profiles one T cell receptor beta chain with its context. Random-hexamer reverse transcription was applied to roughly 0.5 to 1 ug RNA. Coverage of TCR beta CDR3 amplification by immunoSEQ multiplex PCR extended to 54 Vbeta and 13 Jbeta. TCRdb redid the calling of the immunoSEQ multiplex PCR reads with MiXCR, one entry per CDR3 protein. Altogether roughly 200,000 distinct CDR3 sequences are present, about 91% being singletons, with the ten largest covering 0.087%. Negative magnetic isolation gave CD8+ and CD4+ cells; FACS enriched CD8+ TEMRA. The V gene lost 2 bases and the J gene lost 1 base, with 6 bases spanning the gap. The CDR3 runs 14 residues. Germline CDR1 reads MNHEY; CDR2 reads SVGAGI. This sample is part of a study of CD8 T cells in Susac syndrome.

Sequencing input: CD4+ T cells from PBMCs. The clonotype was recovered from a human donor with Susac syndrome. The gene calls are TRBV6-5 and TRBJ1-5, with unresolved D. CDR3 DNA: TGTGCCAGCAGTTACAGGGCAAGCAATCAGCCCCAGCATTTT. Its protein product is CASSYRASNQPQHF.